A single sample is the source of the 27 T cell receptor beta chains below, sequenced in a study of cytomegalovirus exposure and HLA in healthy donors. With 60 Vbeta and 13 Jbeta primers, the PCR was carried out. The data were produced by immunoSEQ multiplex PCR, yet TCRdb's version contains in-frame clones alone and is incomplete. The sample includes about 68,000 clones, about 81% of them seen just once. The source material was PBMCs. These receptors were obtained from a human donor in good health.

The V and J genes are TRBV28 and TRBJ1-2; 9 bases are shared with TRBD1. V trimming: 10 bases; J trimming: 4 bases; junction bases outside the gene matches: 7. The germline V gene has CDR1 MDHEN and CDR2 SYDVKM. The CDR3 is made up of 13 amino acids. This CDR3 reads CAIRTGETYGYTF. The CDR3 nucleotides read TGTGCCATTCGGACAGGGGAGACCTATGGCTACACCTTC.

The chain uses TRBV28 and TRBJ2-3; D might be TRBD2 (5 bases). Germline CDR1 is MDHEN and CDR2 is SYDVKM. The CDR3 runs to 17 residues. The V gene lost 0 bases and the J gene lost 0 bases, with 13 bases spanning the gap. The CDR3 DNA reads as TGTGCCAGCAGTTTATGGAGGGAGAGGGCTAGCACAGATACGCAGTATTTT. The encoded protein is CASSLWRERASTDTQYF.

This clone was detected only once. The genes are TRBV2 and TRBJ1-2; D may be TRBD1 (5 bases). CDR1 is SNHLY and CDR2 is FYNNEI in the germline V gene. Trimming removed 8 bases from V and 6 bases from J, with 16 bases in between. The CDR3 extends over 13 amino acids. CDR3 nucleotides: TGTGCCAGCCATGTGGGAGGGGTTAATGGCTACACCTTC. Protein product: CASHVGGVNGYTF.

In DNA form, the CDR3 reads TGTGCCAGCAGCCGGGACAGGGGAAACGAAAAACTGTTTTTT. Residues: CASSRDRGNEKLFF. This chain links TRBV2 with TRBJ1-4, with 10 bases identical to TRBD1. V lost 6 bases to trimming and J lost 8 bases; unmatched junction nucleotides: 6. CDR1 is SNHLY and CDR2 is FYNNEI in the germline V gene. The CDR3 contains 14 residues. Combining the CDR3 with reference TRBV2 and TRBJ1-4 gives the whole variable domain EPEVTQTPSHQVTQMGQEVILRCVPISNHLYFYWYRQILGQKVEFLVSFYNNEISEKSEIFDDQFSVERPDGSNFTLKIRSTKLEDSAMYFCASSRDRGNEKLFFGSGTQLSVL.

The J gene is TRBJ2-7, the V gene TRBV27, with a weak D call TRBD1 (5 bases). CDR1 and CDR2 from the germline V gene are MNHEY and SMNVEV (reference sequence). CDR3 size: 19 residues. Trimming took off 5 bases at V and 1 base at J, with 27 bases between the two ends. The CDR3 DNA follows: TGTGCCAGCAGTCCTACCCCCAGGGCGGCAAGGGTCGGGTCCTACGAGCAGTACTTC. Its protein is CASSPTPRAARVGSYEQYF.

The rearrangement uses TRBV5-1 and TRBJ2-3, with TRBD2 matching 7 bases. After removal of 4 bases from V and 2 bases from J, the junction contained 10 bases not matched to a gene. Germline V lookup: CDR1 SGHRS, CDR2 YFSETQ. The CDR3 loop spans 16 amino acids. CDR3 in DNA: TGCGCCAGCAGCGTTACTAGCGCGGTAAACACAGATACGCAGTATTTT. Protein sequence: CASSVTSAVNTDTQYF.

The chain uses TRBV12-5 and TRBJ1-6, with a tentative D call TRBD1 (6 bases). Trimming stripped 7 bases from V and 2 bases from J, with 9 bases between. Germline V gene data show CDR1 as LGHNT and CDR2 as FRNRAP. This CDR3 is built from 14 residues. The CDR3 DNA sequence: TGTGCTAGTGCACAGGGCCCCTATAATTCACCCCTCCACTTT. This translates into CASAQGPYNSPLHF.

The chain is built from TRBV6-5 and TRBJ1-1, with TRBD1 as a possible D gene (5 bases). Germline CDR1 MNHEY, CDR2 SVGAGI. This CDR3 comprises 16 residues. Deletions cut 4 bases from V and 4 bases from J, with 19 bases between. In nucleotides, the CDR3 is TGTGCCAGCAGTTCCCACCGGGGGTCGGAGGGCACTGAAGCTTTCTTT. Its translation is CASSSHRGSEGTEAFF.

This chain uses TRBV9 with TRBJ1-2; D perhaps matches TRBD1 (6 bases). Trimming cost V 2 bases and J 6 bases, with 17 bases left between them. The CDR3 is made up of 15 amino acids. CDR1 and CDR2 (germline): SGDLS, YYNGEE. In DNA, the CDR3 is TGTGCCAGCAGCGTTGGGTTTCAGGGGTTCAATGGCTACACCTTC. This codes for CASSVGFQGFNGYTF.

The chain employs TRBV13 and TRBJ1-3; D may be TRBD1 (6 bases). The V gene's germline CDR1 is PRHDT and CDR2 FYEKMQ (reference sequence). Trimming took 1 base from V and 7 from J, leaving 26 bases between them. The CDR3 is made up of 19 amino acids. CDR3 coding DNA: TGTGCCAGCAGCTTAGAAGCGGGGGGTAGGGGGAAAATATACAACACCATATATTTT. Encoded protein: CASSLEAGGRGKIYNTIYF.

The chain links TRBV7-6 to TRBJ2-7; TRBD1 aligns across 9 bases. V was pared by 5 bases and J by 10 bases, with 9 bases of the junction left unmatched. Germline V lookup: CDR1 SGHVS, CDR2 FNYEAQ. This CDR3 comprises 13 residues. The CDR3 here is CASSPGQGLFQYF. For the CDR3, the DNA is TGTGCCAGCAGCCCGGGACAGGGCCTCTTCCAGTACTTC.

This clone showed up just a few times. The rearrangement uses TRBV5-1 and TRBJ1-1, with D maybe TRBD1 (5 bases). CDR1 and CDR2 from the germline V gene are SGHRS and YFSETQ. The CDR3 totals 14 residues. Trimming took 6 bases from V and 7 from J, leaving 19 bases between them. The CDR3 nucleotides are TGCGCCAGCACCACTGGAGGGGCGTCGGGTGAAGCTTTCTTT. Protein product: CASTTGGASGEAFF.

CDR3 sequence: CASRGASNEQFF. As DNA, the CDR3 is TGTGCCAGCAGAGGGGCCAGTAATGAGCAGTTCTTC. The chain carries TRBV9 and TRBJ2-1; D possibly corresponds to TRBD1 (5 bases). The CDR3 covers 12 residues. V was pared by 5 bases and J by 7 bases, with 10 bases between. The germline CDR1 and CDR2 sequences are SGDLS and YYNGEE.

The V call is TRBV30, the J call TRBJ1-5; 7 bases are shared with TRBD1. The CDR3 spans 13 residues. CDR1 is GTSNPN, CDR2 SVGIG, per germline (reference sequence). The V segment lost 5 bases and the J segment 6 bases; nucleotides outside the gene matches: 7. CDR3 DNA: TGTGCCTGGGAAGACAGGGCGGGTCAGCCCCAGCATTTT. Translation: CAWEDRAGQPQHF.

This clone was seen only a few times. This chain joins TRBV28 and TRBJ1-2; 10 positions agree with TRBD1. CDR3 length: 14 residues. Trimming took 7 bases from V and 7 from J; bases not matched to a gene: 9. From germline, CDR1 is MDHEN and CDR2 SYDVKM. CDR3 DNA: TGTGCCAGCATCTATTCGGGACAGGGGTTTGGCTACACCTTC. Encoded protein: CASIYSGQGFGYTF.

V and J are TRBV5-1 and TRBJ1-6; 9 bases line up with TRBD1. This CDR3 comprises 15 residues. The V segment lost 4 bases and the J segment 6 bases; nucleotides outside the gene matches: 5. Germline V lookup: CDR1 SGHRS, CDR2 YFSETQ. CDR3 DNA: TGCGCCAGCAGCCGCGGACAGGGGTCTAATTCACCCCTCCACTTT. It specifies CASSRGQGSNSPLHF. The variable domain in full, completed from reference TRBV5-1 and TRBJ1-6, reads KAGVTQTPRYLIKTRGQQVTLSCSPISGHRSVSWYQQTPGQGLQFLFEYFSETQRNKGNFPGRFSGRQFSNSRSEMNVSTLELGDSALYLCASSRGQGSNSPLHFGNGTRLTVT.

This sequence joins TRBV7-3 and TRBJ2-3; D not resolved. The V and J ends lost 0 bases and 3 bases respectively, with 10 bases between them. This CDR3 has 15 amino acids. Germline V gene lookup returns CDR1 SGHTA and CDR2 FQGTGA. The CDR3 DNA reads as TGTGCCAGCAGCTTAACCGTAGTTCGGACAGATACGCAGTATTTT. It specifies CASSLTVVRTDTQYF.

This clone has a handful of counts. V gene TRBV6-1 combines with J gene TRBJ2-1; D gene unclear. The CDR3 length is 12 residues. Germline V gene data show CDR1 as MNHNS and CDR2 as SASEGT. V was cut by 6 bases and J by 3 bases, with 6 bases left in between. As DNA, the CDR3 is TGTGCCAGCAGGGAGAGCTACAATGAGCAGTTCTTC. Amino acid sequence: CASRESYNEQFF.

CDR3 bases: TGTGCCAGCAGTTACTCAGCCCTTTTCAATGAGCAGTTCTTC. The encoded protein is CASSYSALFNEQFF. The chain uses TRBV6-5 and TRBJ2-1; unclear D gene. CDR1 is MNHEY and CDR2 is SVGAGI in the germline V gene. This CDR3 comprises 14 residues. Trimming cost V 0 bases and J 6 bases, with 9 bases left between them.

The chain uses TRBV5-1 and TRBJ2-3; a possible D gene is TRBD2 (6 bases). Trimming pared 0 bases from V and 1 base from J, leaving 12 bases between. CDR1 and CDR2 from the germline V gene are SGHRS and YFSETQ. This CDR3 is 16 amino acids long. CDR3 protein: CASSLGYGGGTDTQYF. Here the CDR3 DNA reads TGCGCCAGCAGCTTGGGATACGGCGGGGGCACAGATACGCAGTATTTT.

The J gene is TRBJ1-1, the V gene TRBV12-5; possible D gene TRBD1, 5 bases. Germline V gives CDR1 LGHNT, CDR2 FRNRAP. This CDR3 comprises 14 residues. The V gene lost 3 bases and the J gene lost 0 bases, with 8 bases spanning the gap. CDR3 sequence: CASGFRGMNTEAFF. CDR3 bases: TGTGCTAGTGGTTTTAGGGGAATGAACACTGAAGCTTTCTTT.

The J gene is TRBJ2-7, the V gene TRBV7-2; 11 positions match TRBD2. CDR1 and CDR2 from the germline V gene are SGHTA and FQGNSA. With V trimmed by 6 bases and J by 0 bases, 4 bases remained unmatched. The CDR3 consists of 15 residues. The CDR3 reads CASRPSGGFSYEQYF. The CDR3 nucleotides read TGTGCCAGCAGACCTAGCGGGGGGTTCTCCTACGAGCAGTACTTC.

V is TRBV29-1 and J is TRBJ2-3; 7 positions agree with TRBD1. The V segment lost 7 bases and the J segment 4 bases; nucleotides outside the gene matches: 11. Germline V lookup: CDR1 SQVTM, CDR2 ANQGSEA. The CDR3 totals 14 residues. Written as DNA, the CDR3 is TGCAGCGCGAGACAGGGTTTGTTGGCAGATACGCAGTATTTT. Protein: CSARQGLLADTQYF.

Only one count was recorded for this clone. The rearrangement links TRBV6-6 to TRBJ2-5, with no clear D. TRBJ2-7 matches the DNA end more closely, so the J call is doubtful. The CDR3 length is 12 residues. Germline CDR1 reads MNHNY; CDR2 reads SVGAGI (reference sequence). The CDR3 coding sequence is TGTGCCAGCAGTTTCCTGGACTACGAGCAGTACTTC. Translated: CASSFLDYEQYF.

The CDR3 DNA sequence: TGTGCCAGCAGCCGGGACAGAGAGAACACTGAAGCTTTCTTT. Translated, it gives CASSRDRENTEAFF. The chain recombines TRBV7-2 with TRBJ1-1; 7 bases are a match to TRBD1. The V gene's germline CDR1 is SGHTA and CDR2 FQGNSA. This CDR3 comprises 14 residues. The V gene end was trimmed by 5 bases and the J gene end by 1 base; junction bases not matched to a gene: 4.

This clone appeared a few times. The chain recombines TRBV7-8 with TRBJ1-5; a weak D match, TRBD1 (6 bases). The CDR3 spans 17 residues. The ends were cut back, 5 bases at V and 0 bases at J, with 17 bases in the middle. CDR1 is SGHVS and CDR2 is FQNEAQ in the germline V gene. CDR3 nucleotide sequence: TGTGCCAGCAGCCCACAGGCAGGGGCCCCTAGCAATCAGCCCCAGCATTTT. Translated, it gives CASSPQAGAPSNQPQHF.

The chain combines TRBV7-9 with TRBJ2-1; 9 nucleotides match TRBD2. J gave up 1 base and V 3 bases, and 4 bases lay outside the gene matches. There are 16 residues in the CDR3. Germline V gene lookup returns CDR1 SEHNR and CDR2 FQNEAQ (reference sequence). CDR3 DNA sequence: TGTGCCAGCAGCTTCAGGAGCGGGGGGTCCTACAATGAGCAGTTCTTC. Translation gives CASSFRSGGSYNEQFF.